These T cell receptor beta chains were read from a single sample in a study of blood T cell repertoires in COVID-19. Only in-frame clones appear in the TCRdb table, and some are missing; sequencing was by immunoSEQ multiplex PCR. Of around 140,000 clones in the sample, around four fifths were seen once. Sequencing was done on a sample of PBMCs or T cells enriched from blood (not recorded which). These receptors were taken from a woman aged 45-59 years with acute COVID-19. The CDR3 runs from the conserved cysteine through the conserved F or W. The D gene is left open where the match is weak. The size field is filled for only some rows; it gives once, few, many or a size class.

d_call j_call clone_size v_call cdr3_nt cdr3_aa
- TRBJ1-2 few TRBV4-2 TGTGCCAGCAGCCAAGATCGCAGGGTCCACAACTATGGCTACACCTTC CASSQDRRVHNYGYTF
- TRBJ2-5 - TRBV6-2/TRBV6-3 TGTGCCAGCAGTTATCCAGCGGAGATTCAAGAGACCCAGTACTTC CASSYPAEIQETQYF
TRBD2 TRBJ2-7 - TRBV27 TGTGCCAGCAAACTAGCGGGAGGACACGAGCAGTACTTC CASKLAGGHEQYF
- TRBJ2-4 - TRBV14 TGTGCCAGCAGCCACGACAGAGGATGGGACATTCAGTACTTC CASSHDRGWDIQYF
- TRBJ1-2 few TRBV11-2 TGTGCCAGCAGCTTAGTGGGGGCAAACTATGGCTACACCTTC CASSLVGANYGYTF
TRBD2 TRBJ2-1 - TRBV29-1 TGCAGCGTTGGCGGGAGCTCCTACAATGAGCAGTTCTTC CSVGGSSYNEQFF
TRBD2 TRBJ2-1 - TRBV5-8 TGTGCCAGCAGCTTTGAGACTAGCGGCCCCTACAATGAGCAGTTCTTC CASSFETSGPYNEQFF
TRBD2 TRBJ2-7 - TRBV7-8 TGTGCCAGCAGCTTACAGCGGGGGGGGACCTACGAGCAGTACTTC CASSLQRGGTYEQYF
- TRBJ1-1 - TRBV6-5 TGTGCCAGCAGTTACTCGACAGAGATACTGAACACTGAAGCTTTCTTT CASSYSTEILNTEAFF
- TRBJ2-4 - TRBV7-3 TGTGCCAGCAGCTTAACAGGGGGAACCAAAAACATTCAGTACTTC CASSLTGGTKNIQYF
- TRBJ2-7 - TRBV5-5 TGTGCCAGCAGCTTTCGGTGGGAGGTGGGCTACGAGCAGTACTTC CASSFRWEVGYEQYF
- TRBJ1-4 - TRBV7-9 TGTGCCAGCAGCCGACGGACAGAGGCAACTAATGAAAAACTGTTTTTT CASSRRTEATNEKLFF